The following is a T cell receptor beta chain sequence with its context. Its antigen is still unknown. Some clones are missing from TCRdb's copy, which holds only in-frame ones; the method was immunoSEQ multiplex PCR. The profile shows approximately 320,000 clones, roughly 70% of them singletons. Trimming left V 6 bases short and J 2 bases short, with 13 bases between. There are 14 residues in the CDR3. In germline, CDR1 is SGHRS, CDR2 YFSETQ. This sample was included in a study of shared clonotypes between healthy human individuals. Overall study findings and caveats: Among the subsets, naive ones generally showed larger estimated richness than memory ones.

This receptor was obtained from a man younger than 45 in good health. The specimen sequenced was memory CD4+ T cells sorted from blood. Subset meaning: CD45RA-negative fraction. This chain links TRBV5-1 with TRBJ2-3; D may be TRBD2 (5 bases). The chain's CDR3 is CASKGRANTDTQYF. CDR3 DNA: TGCGCCAGCAAAGGGCGGGCGAACACAGATACGCAGTATTTT.